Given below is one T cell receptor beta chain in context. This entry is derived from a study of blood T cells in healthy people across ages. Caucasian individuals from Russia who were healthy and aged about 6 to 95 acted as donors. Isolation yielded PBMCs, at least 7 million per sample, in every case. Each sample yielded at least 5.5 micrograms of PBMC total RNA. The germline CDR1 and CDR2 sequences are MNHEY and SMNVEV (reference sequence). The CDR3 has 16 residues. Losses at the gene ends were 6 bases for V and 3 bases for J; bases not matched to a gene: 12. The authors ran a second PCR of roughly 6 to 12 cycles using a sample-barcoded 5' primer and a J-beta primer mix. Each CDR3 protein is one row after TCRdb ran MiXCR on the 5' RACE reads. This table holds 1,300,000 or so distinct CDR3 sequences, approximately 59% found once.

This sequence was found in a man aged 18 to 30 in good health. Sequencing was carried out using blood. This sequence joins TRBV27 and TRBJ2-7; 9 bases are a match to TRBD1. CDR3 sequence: CASSTYRGRNNYEQYF. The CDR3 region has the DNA TGTGCCAGCAGCACTTACAGGGGGCGAAATAACTACGAGCAGTACTTC.